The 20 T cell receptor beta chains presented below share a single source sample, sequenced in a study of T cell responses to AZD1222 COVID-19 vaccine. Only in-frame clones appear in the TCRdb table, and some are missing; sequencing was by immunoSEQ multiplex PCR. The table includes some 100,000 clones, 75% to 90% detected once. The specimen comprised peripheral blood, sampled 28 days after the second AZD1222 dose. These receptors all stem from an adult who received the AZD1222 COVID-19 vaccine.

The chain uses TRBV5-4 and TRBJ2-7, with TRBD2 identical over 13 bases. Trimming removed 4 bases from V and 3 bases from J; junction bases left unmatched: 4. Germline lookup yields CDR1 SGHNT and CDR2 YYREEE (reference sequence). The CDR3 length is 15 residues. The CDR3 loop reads CASSMGLAGLYEQYF. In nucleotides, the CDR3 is TGTGCCAGCAGCATGGGACTAGCGGGACTCTACGAGCAGTACTTC.

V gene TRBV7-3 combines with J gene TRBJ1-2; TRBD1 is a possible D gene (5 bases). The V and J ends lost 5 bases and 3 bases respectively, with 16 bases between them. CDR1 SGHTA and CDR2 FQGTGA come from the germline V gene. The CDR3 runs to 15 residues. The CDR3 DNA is TGTGCCAGCAGCCCGGGGGTGGCCGGGGACTATGGCTACACCTTC. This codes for CASSPGVAGDYGYTF. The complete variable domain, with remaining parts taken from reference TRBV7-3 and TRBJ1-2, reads GAGVSQTPSNKVTEKGKYVELRCDPISGHTALYWYRQSLGQGPEFLIYFQGTGAADDSGLPNDRFFAVRPEGSVSTLKIQRTERGDSAVYLCASSPGVAGDYGYTFGSGTRLTVV.

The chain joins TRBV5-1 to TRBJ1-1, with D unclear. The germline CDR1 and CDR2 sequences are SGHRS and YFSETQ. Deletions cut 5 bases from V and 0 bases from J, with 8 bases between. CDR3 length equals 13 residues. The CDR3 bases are TGCGCCAGCAGAGAGGTGATGAACACTGAAGCTTTCTTT. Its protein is CASREVMNTEAFF.

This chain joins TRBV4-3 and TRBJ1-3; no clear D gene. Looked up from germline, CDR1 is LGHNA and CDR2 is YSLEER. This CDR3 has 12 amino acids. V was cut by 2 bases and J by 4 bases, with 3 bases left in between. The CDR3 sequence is CASSQTGNTIYF. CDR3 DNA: TGCGCCAGCAGCCAAACCGGAAACACCATATATTTT.

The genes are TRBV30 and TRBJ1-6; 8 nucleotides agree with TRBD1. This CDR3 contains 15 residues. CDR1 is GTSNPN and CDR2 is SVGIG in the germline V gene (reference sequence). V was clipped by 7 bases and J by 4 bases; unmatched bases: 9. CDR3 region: CASTGTGAYNSPLHF. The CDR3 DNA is TGTGCCTCGACCGGGACAGGCGCGTATAATTCACCCCTCCACTTT.

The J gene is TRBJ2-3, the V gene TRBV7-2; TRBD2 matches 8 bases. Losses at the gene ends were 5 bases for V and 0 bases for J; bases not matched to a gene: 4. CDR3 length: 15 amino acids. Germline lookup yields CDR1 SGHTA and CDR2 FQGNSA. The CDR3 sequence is CASSISGTSTDTQYF. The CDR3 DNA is TGTGCCAGCAGCATTAGCGGGACGAGCACAGATACGCAGTATTTT. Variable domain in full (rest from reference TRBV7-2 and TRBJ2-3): GAGVSQSPSNKVTEKGKDVELRCDPISGHTALYWYRQSLGQGLEFLIYFQGNSAPDKSGLPSDRFSAERTGGSVSTLTIQRTQQEDSAVYLCASSISGTSTDTQYFGPGTRLTVL.

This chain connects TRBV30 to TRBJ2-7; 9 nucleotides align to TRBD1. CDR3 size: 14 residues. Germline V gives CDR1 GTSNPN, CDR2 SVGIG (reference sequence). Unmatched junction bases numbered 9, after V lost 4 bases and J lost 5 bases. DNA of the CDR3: TGTGCCTGGAAAAAGGGGACAGGGACCCACGAGCAGTACTTC. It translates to CAWKKGTGTHEQYF.

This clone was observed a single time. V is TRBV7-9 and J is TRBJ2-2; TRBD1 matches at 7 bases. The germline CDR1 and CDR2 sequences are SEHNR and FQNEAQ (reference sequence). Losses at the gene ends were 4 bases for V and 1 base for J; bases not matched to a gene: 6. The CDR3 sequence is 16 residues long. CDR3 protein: CASSSGQRQNTGELFF. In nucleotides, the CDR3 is TGTGCCAGCAGCTCGGGACAGCGCCAGAACACCGGGGAGCTGTTTTTT. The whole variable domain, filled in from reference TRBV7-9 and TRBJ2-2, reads DTGVSQNPRHKITKRGQNVTFRCDPISEHNRLYWYRQTLGQGPEFLTYFQNEAQLEKSRLLSDRFSAERPKGSFSTLEIQRTEQGDSAMYLCASSSGQRQNTGELFFGEGSRLTVL.

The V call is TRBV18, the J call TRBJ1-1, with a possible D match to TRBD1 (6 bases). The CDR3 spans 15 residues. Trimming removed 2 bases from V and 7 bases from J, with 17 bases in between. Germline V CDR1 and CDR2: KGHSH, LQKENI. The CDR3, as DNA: TGTGCCAGCTCACCATCCGGTCAGGGGAGTAGTGAAGCTTTCTTT. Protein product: CASSPSGQGSSEAFF.

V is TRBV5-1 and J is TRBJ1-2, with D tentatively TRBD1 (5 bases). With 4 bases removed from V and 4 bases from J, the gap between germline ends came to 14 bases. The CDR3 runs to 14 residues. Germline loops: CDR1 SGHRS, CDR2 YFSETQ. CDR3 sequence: CASSIAGNSYGYTF. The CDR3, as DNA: TGCGCCAGCAGCATCGCAGGGAATTCCTATGGCTACACCTTC.

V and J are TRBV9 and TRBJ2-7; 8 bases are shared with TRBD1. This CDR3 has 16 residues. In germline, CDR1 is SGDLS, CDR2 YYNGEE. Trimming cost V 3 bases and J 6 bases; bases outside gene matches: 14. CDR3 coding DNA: TGTGCCAGCAGCGCAACGCCAGGGGGCGGTGTCCTCGAGCAGTACTTC. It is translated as CASSATPGGGVLEQYF.

The CDR3 nucleotides are TGTGCCAGCACCTTAGGGGCTAGCGGCGAGACCCAGTACTTC. It translates to CASTLGASGETQYF. V gene TRBV2 combines with J gene TRBJ2-5; 7 bases map to TRBD2. Germline CDR1 and CDR2: SNHLY and FYNNEI. CDR3 size: 14 residues. The J segment lost 5 bases and the V segment lost 7 bases, leaving 10 bases of the junction unmatched.

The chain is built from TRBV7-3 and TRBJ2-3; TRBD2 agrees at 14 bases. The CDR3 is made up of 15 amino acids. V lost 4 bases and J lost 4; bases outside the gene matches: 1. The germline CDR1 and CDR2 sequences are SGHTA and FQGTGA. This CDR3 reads CASSSGLAGADTQYF. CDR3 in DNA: TGTGCCAGCAGCTCGGGACTAGCGGGAGCAGATACGCAGTATTTT.

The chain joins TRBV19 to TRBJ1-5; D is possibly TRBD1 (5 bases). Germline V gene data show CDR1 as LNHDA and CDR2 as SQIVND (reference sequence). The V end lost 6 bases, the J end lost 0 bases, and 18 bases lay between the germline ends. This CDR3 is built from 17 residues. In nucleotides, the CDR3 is TGTGCCAGTAGATCGGACGGGACCTACTTTAGCAATCAGCCCCAGCATTTT. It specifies CASRSDGTYFSNQPQHF. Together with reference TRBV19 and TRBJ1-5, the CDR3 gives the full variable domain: DGGITQSPKYLFRKEGQNVTLSCEQNLNHDAMYWYRQDPGQGLRLIYYSQIVNDFQKGDIAEGYSVSREKKESFPLTVTSAQKNPTAFYLCASRSDGTYFSNQPQHFGDGTRLSIL.

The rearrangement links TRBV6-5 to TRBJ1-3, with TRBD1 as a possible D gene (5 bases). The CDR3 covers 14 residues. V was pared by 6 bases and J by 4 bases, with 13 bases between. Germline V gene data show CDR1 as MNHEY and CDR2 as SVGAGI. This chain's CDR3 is CASSSGTAGNTIYF. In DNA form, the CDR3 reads TGTGCCAGCAGCTCCGGGACTGCGGGAAACACCATATATTTT.

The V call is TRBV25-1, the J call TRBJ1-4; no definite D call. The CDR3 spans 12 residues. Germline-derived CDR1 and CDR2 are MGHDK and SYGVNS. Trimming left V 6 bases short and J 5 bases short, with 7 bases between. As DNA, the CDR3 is TGTGCCAGCAGAGACTCCAATGAAAAACTGTTTTTT. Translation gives CASRDSNEKLFF. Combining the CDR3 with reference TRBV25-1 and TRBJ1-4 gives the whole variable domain EADIYQTPRYLVIGTGKKITLECSQTMGHDKMYWYQQDPGMELHLIHYSYGVNSTEKGDLSSESTVSRIRTEHFPLTLESARPSHTSQYLCASRDSNEKLFFGSGTQLSVL.

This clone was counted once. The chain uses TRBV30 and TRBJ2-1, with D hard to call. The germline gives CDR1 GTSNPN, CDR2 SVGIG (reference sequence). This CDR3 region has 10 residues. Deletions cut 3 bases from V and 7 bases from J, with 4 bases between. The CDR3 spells CAWRTNEQFF. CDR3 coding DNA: TGTGCCTGGAGGACGAATGAGCAGTTCTTC.

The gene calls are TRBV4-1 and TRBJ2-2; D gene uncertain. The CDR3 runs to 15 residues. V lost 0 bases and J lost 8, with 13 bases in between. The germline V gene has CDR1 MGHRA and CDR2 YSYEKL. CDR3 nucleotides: TGCGCCAGCAGCCAAGAAGACATCTCGATGGGGGAGCTGTTTTTT. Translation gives CASSQEDISMGELFF.

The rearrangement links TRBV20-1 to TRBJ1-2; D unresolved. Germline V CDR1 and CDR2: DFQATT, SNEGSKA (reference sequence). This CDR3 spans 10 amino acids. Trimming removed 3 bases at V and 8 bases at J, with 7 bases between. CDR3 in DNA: TGCAGTGCTAGCCGAGGGGGCTACACCTTC. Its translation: CSASRGGYTF.

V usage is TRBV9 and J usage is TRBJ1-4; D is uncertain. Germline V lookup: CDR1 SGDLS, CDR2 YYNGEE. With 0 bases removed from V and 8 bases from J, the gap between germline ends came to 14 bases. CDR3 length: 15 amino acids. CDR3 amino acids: CASSVVWGDREKLFF. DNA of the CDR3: TGTGCCAGCAGCGTAGTGTGGGGAGATCGCGAAAAACTGTTTTTT.